A single TCR beta chain is shown here with its context. The sample comes from a study of long-term antiretroviral therapy in people with HIV. Study as a whole: The oldest specimens predate the 2015 immediate-ART recommendation by about a decade.

V was clipped by 5 bases and J by 9 bases; unmatched bases: 11. The CDR3 sequence is 14 residues long. The V gene's germline CDR1 is SGHTA and CDR2 FQGNSA. The immunoSEQ assay was v3.0, run at survey level. Profiled with immunoSEQ multiplex PCR; TCRdb holds only in-frame clones, not every one. The sample has roughly 38,000 clones, 80% seen once; the top ten hold 5.8%. V and J are TRBV7-2 and TRBJ2-5; 8 positions match TRBD2. The source of this sequence is a man younger than 45 with HIV. The sequences come from unsorted PBMCs, collected 3.4 years after starting antiretroviral therapy. CDR3 sequence: CASSPRGALWAQYF. The CDR3 DNA follows: TGTGCCAGCAGCCCGCGGGGGGCCCTCTGGGCCCAGTACTTC. Using reference TRBV7-2 and TRBJ2-5 for the parts outside the CDR3, the full variable domain is GAGVSQSPSNKVTEKGKDVELRCDPISGHTALYWYRQSLGQGLEFLIYFQGNSAPDKSGLPSDRFSAERTGGSVSTLTIQRTQQEDSAVYLCASSPRGALWAQYFGPGTRLLVL.